Below, 27 T cell receptor beta chains from the same sample are listed, as sequenced in a study of CD8 T cells in ankylosing spondylitis. TCRdb fed the 5' RACE reads into MiXCR, producing one record per CDR3 protein. The sample lists over 700,000 distinct CDR3 sequences; under 20% were seen once. Notes on the study in general: Ankylosing spondylitis blood appeared to be characterized by a TCR beta motif of several highly homologous variants.

For these receptors, no antigen is known. The sample comprised blood, either unsorted or a sorted T cell fraction (not recorded which). These receptors all stem from a male donor with ankylosing spondylitis.

This clonotype has more than one count but fewer than ten. This rearrangement joins TRBV7-8 to TRBJ2-3, with D hard to call. The CDR3 spans 15 residues. CDR1 and CDR2 from the germline V gene are SGHVS and FQNEAQ. V lost 3 bases and J 3 bases, leaving 13 bases between the germline ends. CDR3 protein: CASSFIGRVTDTQYF. CDR3 in DNA: TGTGCCAGCAGCTTTATCGGACGTGTAACAGATACGCAGTATTTT.

This clonotype was seen at least ten times. The rearrangement links TRBV6-1 to TRBJ2-6, with no clear D. The CDR3 runs 14 residues. Trimming stripped 6 bases from V and 1 base from J, with 7 bases between. CDR1 MNHNS and CDR2 SASEGT come from the germline V gene. CDR3 nucleotide sequence: TGTGCCAGCAGGAGTTCTTCTGGGGCCAACGTCCTGACTTTC. It translates to CASRSSSGANVLTF.

This rearrangement joins TRBV5-1 to TRBJ2-1; 9 nucleotides agree with TRBD2. CDR1 and CDR2 (germline): SGHRS, YFSETQ. With V trimmed by 0 bases and J by 2 bases, 3 bases remained unmatched. The CDR3 is 16 residues long. The CDR3 is CASSLGGGVAYNEQFF. The CDR3 nucleotides read TGCGCCAGCAGCTTGGGCGGGGGGGTCGCCTACAATGAGCAGTTCTTC.

The chain carries TRBV2 and TRBJ1-6, with D hard to call. The germline V gene encodes CDR1 SNHLY and CDR2 FYNNEI. The germline V and J ends were trimmed by 7 bases and 7 bases, with 20 bases remaining between them. There are 16 residues in the CDR3. The CDR3 is CASTKTGFGANSPLHF. The CDR3 DNA is TGTGCCAGCACGAAGACTGGGTTCGGAGCGAATTCACCCCTCCACTTT.

This chain links TRBV29-1 with TRBJ2-3, with D perhaps matching TRBD1 or TRBD2 (5 bases each). Germline V CDR1 and CDR2: SQVTM, ANQGSEA. V lost 1 base and J lost 2, with 7 bases in between. The CDR3 is 13 residues long. CDR3 DNA sequence: TGCAGCGTTGAAGGGGGGATCACAGATACGCAGTATTTT. As protein: CSVEGGITDTQYF.

This chain connects TRBV24-1 to TRBJ2-1; D may be TRBD1 or TRBD2 (6 bases each). Trimming removed 3 bases at V and 4 bases at J, with 15 bases between. Germline V gene lookup returns CDR1 KGHDR and CDR2 SFDVKD. The CDR3 loop spans 16 amino acids. CDR3 DNA sequence: TGTGCCACCAGTGATAGAAGGGGGGAAGCTTACAATGAGCAGTTCTTC. Its translation: CATSDRRGEAYNEQFF.

As for this clonotype: Because the CDR3's place on the DNA is in doubt, the DNA is left out and the CDR3 is given as listed by TCRdb. The rearrangement uses TRBV24-1 and TRBJ1-2; the D call in the table, TRBD1, was not verified against the DNA. The CDR3 is 11 amino acids long, termini counted. Germline V CDR1 and CDR2: KGHDR, SFDVKD. The CDR3: CATSDWGDGNF.

V gene TRBV29-1 combines with J gene TRBJ2-5; 7 bases are shared with TRBD2. The CDR3 consists of 16 residues. The V gene end was trimmed by 5 bases and the J gene end by 1 base; junction bases not matched to a gene: 13. Germline V CDR1 and CDR2: SQVTM, ANQGSEA. The chain's CDR3 is CSVPSPGGKLQETQYF. In nucleotides, the CDR3 is TGCAGCGTTCCATCCCCCGGGGGGAAACTCCAAGAGACCCAGTACTTC.

The J gene is TRBJ2-3, the V gene TRBV7-8, with D perhaps being TRBD1 or TRBD2 (6 bases each). V was shortened by 8 bases and J by 2 bases, with 8 bases between the two germline ends. The CDR3 totals 12 residues. Germline loops: CDR1 SGHVS, CDR2 FQNEAQ. The CDR3 loop is CASGGHTDTQYF. CDR3 sequence (DNA): TGTGCCAGCGGGGGGCACACAGATACGCAGTATTTT.

This clonotype was seen more than once but under ten times. V usage is TRBV6-1 and J usage is TRBJ2-1; 7 nucleotides agree with TRBD2. This CDR3 is built from 13 residues. The germline gives CDR1 MNHNS, CDR2 SASEGT. V lost 7 bases and J lost 6; bases outside the gene matches: 6. CDR3 nucleotides: TGTGCCAGCACCCCCCGGGGGGTCAATGAGCAGTTCTTC. Amino acid sequence: CASTPRGVNEQFF.

The genes are TRBV20-1 and TRBJ2-7, with D maybe TRBD1 (5 bases). V lost 3 bases and J 3 bases, leaving 15 bases between the germline ends. Germline CDR1 reads DFQATT; CDR2 reads SNEGSKA (reference sequence). The CDR3 contains 14 residues. The CDR3 is CSARPDTPRYEQYF. The DNA of the CDR3 is TGCAGTGCTAGGCCGGACACCCCTCGCTACGAGCAGTACTTC.

This clonotype was picked up a small number of times. This rearrangement joins TRBV24-1 to TRBJ2-7; D not resolved. Trimming took 4 bases from V and 4 from J, leaving 7 bases between them. The germline gives CDR1 KGHDR, CDR2 SFDVKD. The CDR3 is 12 amino acids. CDR3 nucleotide sequence: TGTGCCACCAGTGACGGGCGTTACGAGCAGTACTTC. Translating gives CATSDGRYEQYF.

The chain is built from TRBV20-1 and TRBJ2-4, with TRBD1 as a possible D gene (6 bases). In germline, CDR1 is DFQATT, CDR2 SNEGSKA (reference sequence). This CDR3 has 13 amino acids. Deletions cut 2 bases from V and 6 bases from J, with 11 bases between. The CDR3 sequence is CSARPGHLNIQYF. For the CDR3, the DNA is TGCAGTGCTAGACCGGGACATCTAAACATTCAGTACTTC.

This clonotype was seen more than once but under ten times. The chain carries TRBV11-2 and TRBJ1-2; D is unresolved. CDR1 is SGHAT, CDR2 FQNNGV, per germline. The CDR3 covers 14 residues. V was cut by 3 bases and J by 3 bases, with 11 bases left in between. CDR3 sequence reads: CASSFLLPDYGYTF. CDR3 nucleotides: TGTGCCAGCAGCTTCCTTCTACCTGACTATGGCTACACCTTC.

The chain employs TRBV20-1 and TRBJ1-6, with D possibly TRBD1 on 6 matching bases. V was clipped by 6 bases and J by 6 bases, with 24 bases between them. This CDR3 has 17 amino acids. Germline assignment: CDR1 DFQATT and CDR2 SNEGSKA (reference sequence). The CDR3 bases are TGCAGTGCCACAGCGCCCGGGGGCGAGGGGAGTAATTCACCCCTCCACTTT. It codes for CSATAPGGEGSNSPLHF.

This clonotype was counted ten times or more. Written as DNA, the CDR3 is TGTGCCAGCAGCCACGGGACTAGCGGGAGCGATGAGCAGTTCTTC. As protein: CASSHGTSGSDEQFF. V and J are TRBV4-2 and TRBJ2-1; 14 bases align to TRBD2. The germline CDR1 and CDR2 sequences are LGHNA and YNFKEQ. This CDR3 has 15 amino acids. The ends lost 3 bases at V and 8 bases at J; junction bases unmatched: 3.

In its sample, this clonotype was seen many times. The chain's CDR3 is CASSPTSSYNEQFF. The CDR3 DNA reads TGCGCCAGCAGTCCGACGAGCTCCTACAATGAGCAGTTCTTC. This sequence joins TRBV5-1 and TRBJ2-1; D is undetermined. CDR1 and CDR2 (germline): SGHRS, YFSETQ. Trimming stripped 5 bases from V and 0 bases from J, with 9 bases between. The CDR3 covers 14 residues.

The chain uses TRBV9 and TRBJ2-4, with 8 positions matching TRBD2. The CDR3 totals 19 residues. Germline V gene lookup returns CDR1 SGDLS and CDR2 YYNGEE. V gave up 4 bases and J gave up 0 bases; unmatched junction bases: 15. The CDR3 sequence is CASSPQGLVGDLAKNIQYF. Written as DNA, the CDR3 is TGTGCCAGCAGCCCCCAGGGACTAGTAGGGGATCTAGCCAAAAACATTCAGTACTTC. The variable domain in full, completed from reference TRBV9 and TRBJ2-4, reads DSGVTQTPKHLITATGQRVTLRCSPRSGDLSVYWYQQSLDQGLQFLIQYYNGEERAKGNILERFSAQQFPDLHSELNLSSLELGDSALYFCASSPQGLVGDLAKNIQYFGAGTRLSVL.

In this sample, this clonotype turned up a few times. The chain carries TRBV28 and TRBJ2-5; the match to TRBD2 covers 8 bases. Germline lookup yields CDR1 MDHEN and CDR2 SYDVKM. The ends lost 2 bases at V and 4 bases at J; junction bases unmatched: 9. This CDR3 spans 16 amino acids. The CDR3 bases are TGTGCCAGCAGTTTACCGGTCGGTAGCGGGGTAGAGACCCAGTACTTC. It specifies CASSLPVGSGVETQYF. Filled out from reference TRBV28 and TRBJ2-5, the complete variable domain reads DVKVTQSSRYLVKRTGEKVFLECVQDMDHENMFWYRQDPGLGLRLIYFSYDVKMKEKGDIPEGYSVSREKKERFSLILESASTNQTSMYLCASSLPVGSGVETQYFGPGTRLLVL.

In this sample, this clonotype turned up a few times. The chain joins TRBV14 to TRBJ1-6; D is possibly TRBD1 (5 bases). Trimming removed 3 bases from V and 7 bases from J, with 7 bases in between. Germline V lookup: CDR1 SGHDN, CDR2 FVKESK. There are 13 residues in the CDR3. The CDR3, as DNA: TGTGCCAGCAGCCATGGGGGGAATTCACCCCTCCACTTT. Translated: CASSHGGNSPLHF.

V and J are TRBV28 and TRBJ2-2; 12 bases line up with TRBD1. The germline V gene encodes CDR1 MDHEN and CDR2 SYDVKM. The J segment lost 8 bases and the V segment lost 3 bases, leaving 10 bases of the junction unmatched. This CDR3 is built from 17 residues. The CDR3 sequence is CASSFRARDRGQGELFF. The CDR3 bases are TGTGCCAGCAGTTTCCGAGCTCGGGACAGGGGGCAAGGGGAGCTGTTTTTT.

This clonotype was counted between two and nine times. V is TRBV6-5 and J is TRBJ2-5, with 9 bases that match TRBD1. Trimming at V came to 0 bases and at J to 2 bases, leaving 4 bases not matched to a gene. CDR1 and CDR2 (germline): MNHEY, SVGAGI. The CDR3 consists of 16 residues. In DNA, the CDR3 is TGTGCCAGCAGTTACTCTTCCGGGACAGGGCAAGAGACCCAGTACTTC. Its protein product is CASSYSSGTGQETQYF.

This clonotype was counted only a few times. The chain couples TRBV20-1 to TRBJ1-6; D is ambiguous. Germline loops: CDR1 DFQATT, CDR2 SNEGSKA (reference sequence). There are 15 residues in the CDR3. V lost 6 bases and J lost 4, with 16 bases in between. The CDR3 sequence: CSATIGRGYNSPLHF. In DNA, the CDR3 is TGCAGTGCAACCATCGGACGGGGATATAATTCACCCCTCCACTTT.

The sample holds a few counts of this clonotype. The genes are TRBV28 and TRBJ2-3; D may be TRBD2 (5 bases). Germline-derived CDR1 and CDR2 are MDHEN and SYDVKM. Trimming cost V 6 bases and J 2 bases, with 18 bases left between them. CDR3 length equals 16 residues. CDR3 DNA: TGTGCCAGCAGCGGACGGACTCCGGAGAACACAGATACGCAGTATTTT. Translated, it gives CASSGRTPENTDTQYF.

In this sample, this clonotype turned up many times. The J gene is TRBJ2-7, the V gene TRBV20-1; TRBD2 aligns across 9 bases. The CDR3 contains 17 residues. Trimming removed 0 bases from V and 0 bases from J; junction bases left unmatched: 9. The V gene's germline CDR1 is DFQATT and CDR2 SNEGSKA (reference sequence). CDR3 coding DNA: TGCAGTGCTAGAGATTGGGGAAGGACTAGCGACTCCTACGAGCAGTACTTC. This gives the protein CSARDWGRTSDSYEQYF.

This clonotype was seen a handful of times. The chain employs TRBV7-6 and TRBJ1-1; D not certain. The ends were cut back, 7 bases at V and 1 base at J, with 19 bases in the middle. Germline V gene lookup returns CDR1 SGHVS and CDR2 FNYEAQ. The length of the CDR3 is 16 residues. The CDR3 spells CASTSIGGVTNTEAFF. The DNA of the CDR3 is TGTGCCAGCACCTCCATTGGCGGGGTTACGAACACTGAAGCTTTCTTT.

The V call is TRBV7-9, the J call TRBJ1-4; D is undetermined. CDR3 size: 13 residues. V was shortened by 6 bases and J by 7 bases, with 12 bases between the two germline ends. Per the germline V gene, CDR1 is SEHNR and CDR2 is FQNEAQ (reference sequence). The CDR3 loop is CASSYPSSEKLFF. The CDR3 bases are TGTGCCAGCAGTTACCCCTCGAGTGAAAAACTGTTTTTT.